What follows is one T cell receptor beta chain and its context. Its antigen has not been determined. Nothing much larger sits one base from this clone, and base qualities are not available. The sample comes from a study of blood T cells in healthy people across ages (dated by TCRdb to between 2014 and 2016). Notes on the research overall: In model experiments, template switching captured about one uniquely barcoded TCR beta cDNA molecule for every two T cells. Using the same blood draw, the study looked at two additional independent replicas of 1 million unique cDNA reads for two donors, one aged 18 to 30 and the other aged 80 or older. To avoid experimental bias, donors of different ages were randomly spread across the sequencing lanes. The donors were split into four age groups: young (average roughly 15 years), middle-aged (around 40), aged (more than 60) and long-lived (approximately 89). To track age-related changes in TCR beta repertoire diversity, the study relied on deep sequencing normalized with unique cDNA molecular identifiers.

The library was produced with 5' RACE. For sequencing, an Illumina HiSeq 2500 was employed. A second PCR of roughly 7 to 11 cycles was run with a J-beta primer mix and a sample-barcoded 5' primer. Each TCR beta cDNA molecule received a unique molecular identifier from a template-switch 5' adaptor carrying 12 random nucleotides. At least 2.5 million CDR3-containing paired-end reads were obtained from each sample. First-strand cDNA was synthesized from all RNA with the Mint cDNA synthesis kit, primed by a TRBC-specific oligonucleotide. Following uracil-DNA glycosylase treatment, a first 18-cycle PCR with universal primers M1SS and BC2_uni_R was performed on all cDNA. On the study's bioinformatics: Normalization of each sample was performed by random selection of 1 million high-quality reads, each carrying a distinct molecular identifier. Instead of being binned into consensus sequences, reads that shared molecular identifiers were thrown out. MiTCR, run with a Q25 quality threshold and the strictest error-elimination algorithm, handled CDR3 identification, clonotype clustering and error correction. A nonparametric unseen species model using Euler transformation provided a lower-bound estimate of total TCR beta diversity. In TCRdb, the public reads were trimmed at Q25 with fastp and aligned with MiXCR, with productive beta chains retained. Each CDR3 protein appears once, grouped with its most common genes and DNA. In this record, the V and J calls reflect TCRdb's handling and not the investigators' own analysis. Recorded for this sample are 650,000 to 1,000,000 distinct CDR3 sequences; about 37% of them occurred a single time. The ten top clones hold 10% to 15% of the sample.

Points the paper makes about the study in general: Donor CMV infection status was unknown, potentially confounding age-related changes in expanded clonotypes. Compared with the aged group, the long-lived group had more naive CD4+ T cells, fewer expanded clones and increased TCR diversity, suggesting age selection. As age increased, observed TCR beta diversity per million T cells dropped in a roughly linear way, and a significant reduction was already evident by age roughly 40. A strong correlation was found between observed TCR beta diversity and the percentage of naive T cells measured by flow cytometry. Since profiling was done on bulk unsorted PBMCs, naive and antigen-experienced compartments could not be conclusively compared. Estimates of total diversity based on one million sequenced T cells were considered lower bounds and underestimates.

V is shortened by 6 bases, J by 3 bases, and the region joining them spans 12 bases. Sequences LNHDA (CDR1) and SQIVND (CDR2) are obtained from the germline V gene (reference sequence). From its cysteine to its phenylalanine, the CDR3 spans 14 amino acids. Here the CDR3 DNA is all that survives: 42 bases in frame from base 1. Systemically healthy Caucasian individuals from Russia, 35 to 40 in total and aged about 6 to 95 years, were included as donors. About 10 milliliters of peripheral blood were drawn from each donor into EDTA-treated Vacutainer tubes. Ficoll-Paque density-gradient centrifugation was used to isolate PBMCs, with at least 6.5 million per sample. Trizol reagent was used to extract total RNA from the PBMCs, yielding at least 5 micrograms per sample. Naive CD45RAhigh/CD27high T cell percentages were measured by flow cytometry on a PBMC aliquot from every donor.

Sequencing input: blood. The sequence derives from a man between 18 and 29 years old in good health. In this chain, TRBV19 is recombined with TRBJ1-5; D gene: possibly TRBD1, on 6 matching bases. In nucleotides, the sequence is TGTGCCAGTAGGTTTGGACAGAACAATCAGCCCCAGCATTTT. This gives the protein CASRFGQNNQPQHF. Supplemented by the reference TRBV19 and TRBJ1-5 proteins around the CDR3, the complete variable domain is DGGITQSPKYLFRKEGQNVTLSCEQNLNHDAMYWYRQDPGQGLRLIYYSQIVNDFQKGDIAEGYSVSREKKESFPLTVTSAQKNPTAFYLCASRFGQNNQPQHFGDGTRLSIL.